The rows below give T cell receptor beta chains drawn from one sample of a study of T-cell memory formation after mild COVID-19. TCRdb processed the 5' RACE reads anew with MiXCR; each CDR3 protein has one entry. Seen here are 280,000 or so distinct CDR3 sequences, roughly 8.2% observed once, and the top ten hold 22%. Sequenced: PBMCs or a T cell subset sorted from them (not recorded which). These receptors all come from a man younger than 35 who had mild COVID-19 (a few samples of this study predate the infection). Cell type and time point are not known. The CDR3 runs from the conserved cysteine through the conserved F or W. D genes are given only for firm matches. Some rows mark clone size as missing; the rest say once, few, many or name a class of expanded clone.

v_gene	j_gene	abundance	d_gene	CDR3aa	CDR3nt
TRBV20-1	TRBJ2-3	few	NA	CSAGNRADTQYF	TGCAGTGCTGGAAACAGGGCAGATACGCAGTATTTT
TRBV3-1	TRBJ2-1	many	NA	CASSQVTGENSGEQFF	TGTGCCAGCAGCCAAGTGACCGGAGAGAACTCGGGTGAGCAGTTCTTC
TRBV12-3/TRBV12-4	TRBJ1-5	NA	NA	CASSFIGVDQPQHF	TGTGCCAGCAGTTTTATTGGGGTTGATCAGCCCCAGCATTTT
TRBV6-4	TRBJ1-2	few	NA	CASRELDRANYGYTF	TGTGCCAGCAGAGAATTAGACAGAGCTAACTATGGCTACACCTTC
TRBV15	TRBJ1-6	few	NA	CATSGRNSPLHF	TGTGCCACCAGCGGCAGGAATTCACCCCTCCACTTT
TRBV20-1	TRBJ2-3	NA	NA	CSATVPGSTDTQYF	TGCAGTGCTACTGTCCCGGGGTCCACAGATACGCAGTATTTT
TRBV11-2	TRBJ1-6	NA	NA	CASSAVHSNSPLHF	TGTGCCAGCAGCGCGGTACACTCTAATTCACCCCTCCACTTT
TRBV27	TRBJ2-3	few	NA	CASCSHGTPITDTQYF	TGTGCCAGCTGTTCCCACGGGACACCGATCACAGATACGCAGTATTTT
TRBV29-1	TRBJ2-1	NA	NA	CSVDLDPNNEQFF	TGCAGCGTTGATTTGGACCCTAACAATGAGCAGTTCTTC
TRBV3-1	TRBJ1-4	NA	NA	CASSHTSGSNEKLFF	TGTGCCAGCAGCCACACGTCAGGATCTAATGAAAAACTGTTTTTT
TRBV4-3	TRBJ2-3	NA	TRBD2	CASSVVGLAGTDTQYF	TGCGCCAGCAGCGTCGTTGGACTAGCTGGCACAGATACGCAGTATTTT
TRBV7-9	TRBJ2-3	many	TRBD2	CASSSAGGDTQYF	TGTGCCAGCAGCAGCGCGGGGGGGGATACGCAGTATTTT
TRBV7-9	TRBJ2-2	few	NA	CASPRTFTNTGELFF	TGTGCCAGCCCCCGGACTTTCACGAACACCGGGGAGCTGTTTTTT
TRBV29-1	TRBJ1-3	many	NA	CSVVGNSGNTIYF	TGCAGCGTAGTCGGGAACTCTGGAAACACCATATATTTT
TRBV27	TRBJ1-5	NA	NA	CASSLSADLLGQPQHF	TGTGCCAGCAGTTTATCCGCGGATCTTCTCGGTCAGCCCCAGCATTTT
TRBV20-1	TRBJ2-3	NA	NA	CSARGQTSTDTQYF	TGCAGTGCTAGAGGACAGACGAGCACAGATACGCAGTATTTT
TRBV6-4	TRBJ2-3	NA	TRBD1	CASSEGTGDTDTQYF	TGTGCCAGCAGTGAAGGGACAGGGGACACAGATACGCAGTATTTT
TRBV7-9	TRBJ2-3	NA	TRBD1	CASSLTVGTGTDTQYF	TGTGCCAGCAGCTTAACCGTCGGGACAGGAACAGATACGCAGTATTTT
TRBV5-4	TRBJ2-6	few	NA	CASQSGRARSGANVLTF	TGTGCCAGCCAGAGCGGGCGGGCGCGATCTGGGGCCAACGTCCTGACTTTC
TRBV6-5	TRBJ1-2	few	NA	CASSPDSLHGYTF	TGTGCCAGCAGCCCCGACAGCCTACATGGCTACACCTTC